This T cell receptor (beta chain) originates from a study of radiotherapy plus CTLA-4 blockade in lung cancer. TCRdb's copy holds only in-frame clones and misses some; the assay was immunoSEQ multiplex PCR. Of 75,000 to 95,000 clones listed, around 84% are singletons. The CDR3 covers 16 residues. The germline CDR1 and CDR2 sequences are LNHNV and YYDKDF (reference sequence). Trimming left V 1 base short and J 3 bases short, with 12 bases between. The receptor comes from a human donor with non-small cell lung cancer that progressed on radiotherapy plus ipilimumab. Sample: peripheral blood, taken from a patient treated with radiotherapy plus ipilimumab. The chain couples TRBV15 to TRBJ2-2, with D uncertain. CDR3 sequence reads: CATSRVAIIDTGELFF. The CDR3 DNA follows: TGTGCCACCAGCAGAGTGGCAATCATAGACACCGGGGAGCTGTTTTTT.